The 28 T cell receptor beta chains below come from one sample, sequenced in a study of regulatory T cells in long-lasting Graves disease. In building TCR beta libraries, iRepertoire HTBI primers were used together with Arm-PCR of CDR3 regions. TCRdb reanalysed the multiplex PCR reads using MiXCR and keeps one entry per CDR3 protein. The repertoire holds roughly 700,000 distinct CDR3 sequences, with roughly 30% as singletons. Time point described: persistent/refractory GD, antithyroid drugs over 5 years with positive TRAb. The TCR library used RNA extracted from PBMCs. The sample here was peripheral blood mononuclear cells (PBMCs), taken when the disease was refractory, from a patient treated with antithyroid drugs. Source of these receptors: a female donor with Graves disease.

This clonotype was detected a few times. This CDR3 reads CSASEASGDHYEQYF. Here the CDR3 DNA reads TGCAGTGCCTCCGAGGCTAGCGGGGACCATTACGAGCAGTACTTC. This chain uses TRBV20-1 with TRBJ2-7; 9 bases line up with TRBD2. The CDR3 totals 15 residues. The germline gives CDR1 DFQATT, CDR2 SNEGSKA (reference sequence). Trimming removed 6 bases from V and 4 bases from J; junction bases left unmatched: 13.

This clonotype was recorded many times. This chain links TRBV27 with TRBJ1-2; no reliable D call. The CDR3 sequence is 12 residues long. The germline V gene has CDR1 MNHEY and CDR2 SMNVEV (reference sequence). The V end was cut by 7 bases, the J end by 8 bases, with 14 bases between. The CDR3 bases are TGTGCCAGCACTGACGGGGTCCTCGGCTACACCTTC. Protein product: CASTDGVLGYTF.

The rearrangement joins TRBV5-1 to TRBJ1-2, with D possibly TRBD1 on 5 matching bases. V dropped 1 base and J dropped 7 bases, with 20 bases sitting between them. CDR1 and CDR2 (germline): SGHRS, YFSETQ. The CDR3 covers 16 residues. CDR3 region: CASSLFSLEGLRGYTF. CDR3 nucleotide sequence: TGCGCCAGCAGCTTGTTTAGTCTCGAGGGGCTTCGTGGCTACACCTTC.

V usage is TRBV19 and J usage is TRBJ2-7; 8 bases match TRBD2. The V gene end was trimmed by 9 bases and the J gene end by 0 bases; junction bases not matched to a gene: 10. In germline, CDR1 is LNHDA, CDR2 SQIVND (reference sequence). CDR3 length: 15 residues. CDR3 sequence (DNA): TGTGCCAGCCGCCGGAGCGGGAGCAGCTCCTACGAGCAGTACTTC. Translated: CASRRSGSSSYEQYF.

The rearrangement uses TRBV29-1 and TRBJ1-1; D is perhaps TRBD1 (6 bases). Trimming took off 6 bases at V and 1 base at J, with 12 bases between the two ends. The germline V gene has CDR1 SQVTM and CDR2 ANQGSEA. The CDR3 spans 13 residues. CDR3: CSVRGHPNTEAFF. The CDR3 DNA reads as TGCAGCGTGAGGGGACACCCGAACACTGAAGCTTTCTTT.

This clonotype was picked up many times. V gene TRBV28 combines with J gene TRBJ1-5; D may be TRBD1 (5 bases). Germline assignment: CDR1 MDHEN and CDR2 SYDVKM. Trimming shortened V by 6 bases and J by 3 bases, and 12 bases separated the two germline ends. CDR3 length: 14 residues. The CDR3 is CASSADRNNQPQHF. Written as DNA, the CDR3 is TGTGCCAGCAGCGCAGACAGAAACAATCAGCCCCAGCATTTT.

This chain links TRBV7-9 with TRBJ1-1, with D possibly matching TRBD1 (6 bases). Germline V gene sequence: CDR1 SEHNR, CDR2 FQNEAQ (reference sequence). Trimming took 5 bases from V and 7 from J, leaving 14 bases between them. The CDR3 is 13 amino acids. This CDR3 reads CASSPQGSGEAFF. CDR3 DNA sequence: TGTGCCAGCAGCCCCCAGGGGTCCGGTGAAGCTTTCTTT.

The V call is TRBV19, the J call TRBJ2-7; D is tentatively TRBD1 or TRBD2 (5 bases each). The V gene's germline CDR1 is LNHDA and CDR2 SQIVND (reference sequence). V was clipped by 4 bases and J by 0 bases, with 13 bases between them. The CDR3 is 15 residues long. In DNA form, the CDR3 reads TGTGCCAGTAGTACAAGCCGGGACGCCTCCTACGAGCAGTACTTC. It is translated as CASSTSRDASYEQYF. Full variable domain (rest looked up from reference TRBV19 and TRBJ2-7): DGGITQSPKYLFRKEGQNVTLSCEQNLNHDAMYWYRQDPGQGLRLIYYSQIVNDFQKGDIAEGYSVSREKKESFPLTVTSAQKNPTAFYLCASSTSRDASYEQYFGPGTRLTVT.

A few counts support this clonotype. This sequence joins TRBV25-1 and TRBJ1-2; 7 bases line up with TRBD1. This CDR3 is 13 amino acids long. Germline CDR1 reads MGHDK; CDR2 reads SYGVNS. The V segment lost 6 bases and the J segment 5 bases; nucleotides outside the gene matches: 6. CDR3 region: CASRDRVGYGYTF. CDR3 bases: TGTGCCAGCAGAGACAGGGTTGGGTATGGCTACACCTTC.

This chain links TRBV29-1 with TRBJ1-1; 8 bases are shared with TRBD1. Germline values: CDR1 SQVTM, CDR2 ANQGSEA. The CDR3 runs 13 residues. The ends lost 4 bases at V and 5 bases at J; junction bases unmatched: 6. The CDR3 is CSVATGGQTEAFF. For the CDR3, the DNA is TGCAGCGTTGCTACAGGGGGGCAGACTGAAGCTTTCTTT. Supplemented by reference TRBV29-1 and TRBJ1-1, the full variable domain reads SAVISQKPSRDICQRGTSLTIQCQVDSQVTMMFWYRQQPGQSLTLIATANQGSEATYESGFVIDKFPISRPNLTFSTLTVSNMSPEDSSIYLCSVATGGQTEAFFGQGTRLTVV.

The chain uses TRBV29-1 and TRBJ1-2; TRBD1 matches 8 bases. The germline gives CDR1 SQVTM, CDR2 ANQGSEA. The CDR3 contains 14 residues. Trimming removed 4 bases from V and 4 bases from J; junction bases left unmatched: 8. The CDR3 sequence: CSVGIGQGGYGYTF. CDR3 sequence (DNA): TGCAGCGTTGGGATCGGACAGGGCGGCTATGGCTACACCTTC.

The chain links TRBV3-1 to TRBJ1-1; TRBD1 matches 7 bases. This CDR3 has 13 amino acids. Germline V lookup: CDR1 LGHDT, CDR2 YNNKEL (reference sequence). Trimming removed 3 bases from V and 6 bases from J; junction bases left unmatched: 4. The CDR3 reads CASSQGQRSEAFF. DNA of the CDR3: TGTGCCAGCAGCCAGGGACAGCGCTCTGAAGCTTTCTTT.

This clonotype turned up a few times. CDR3 bases: TGTGCCAGCTCAAGCGGACCTGGAGACACTGAAGCTTTCTTT. Residues: CASSSGPGDTEAFF. This chain connects TRBV18 to TRBJ1-1, with D hard to call. The CDR3 sequence is 14 residues long. The germline CDR1 and CDR2 sequences are KGHSH and LQKENI. Trimming left V 5 bases short and J 3 bases short, with 13 bases between.

This clonotype was recorded a few times. The chain carries TRBV12-3 or TRBV12-4 and TRBJ1-3; D unclear. The CDR3 spans 14 residues. The V gene lost 8 bases and the J gene lost 0 bases, with 11 bases spanning the gap. CDR3 residues: CASSRLISGNTIYF. The CDR3 DNA reads TGTGCCAGCTCCAGACTGATCTCTGGAAACACCATATATTTT.

The rearrangement uses TRBV6-1 and TRBJ2-4; the match to TRBD1 covers 8 bases. The length of the CDR3 is 15 residues. The germline V gene encodes CDR1 MNHNS and CDR2 SASEGT. V shed 6 bases and J 3 bases; nucleotides not matched to a gene: 7. The CDR3 region has the DNA TGTGCCAGCAGCAAATTGACAGGGGTCAAAAACATTCAGTACTTC. Its translation is CASSKLTGVKNIQYF.

The DNA for the CDR3 is TGTGCCAGCGGACTAGCGGGACTACAAGAGACCCAGTACTTC. Its translation: CASGLAGLQETQYF. The rearrangement joins TRBV3-1 to TRBJ2-5, with 12 bases matching TRBD2. The length of the CDR3 is 14 residues. In germline, CDR1 is LGHDT, CDR2 YNNKEL (reference sequence). With 8 bases clipped from V and 2 bases from J, the junction kept 3 bases outside the gene matches.

The V gene is TRBV11-2, the J gene TRBJ1-2; D might be TRBD1 (6 bases). CDR3 length: 15 amino acids. Trimming removed 0 bases at V and 3 bases at J, with 11 bases between. Per germline, CDR1 SGHAT and CDR2 FQNNGV. The CDR3 is CASSLELGADYGYTF. The CDR3 region has the DNA TGTGCCAGCAGCTTAGAATTGGGGGCGGACTATGGCTACACCTTC.

The rearrangement joins TRBV6-5 to TRBJ2-1; 8 positions match TRBD2. Germline V gene sequence: CDR1 MNHEY, CDR2 SVGAGI. This CDR3 is 15 amino acids long. V was clipped by 2 bases and J by 10 bases; unmatched bases: 10. The CDR3 sequence is CASSYVRREVGEQFF. The CDR3 bases are TGTGCCAGCAGTTACGTCCGGCGGGAGGTGGGGGAGCAGTTCTTC.

This chain uses TRBV30 with TRBJ1-2; TRBD1 might be the D (6 bases). This CDR3 has 18 residues. The V end was cut by 3 bases, the J end by 3 bases, with 26 bases between. Germline V gene sequence: CDR1 GTSNPN, CDR2 SVGIG (reference sequence). CDR3 nucleotides: TGTGCCTGGAGCCCTCCTCATTGGGGGGGCGCTTTAGACTATGGCTACACCTTC. This encodes CAWSPPHWGGALDYGYTF.

This clonotype was found many times. V usage is TRBV28 and J usage is TRBJ2-7; 9 nucleotides line up with TRBD2. Germline V gene data show CDR1 as MDHEN and CDR2 as SYDVKM. The length of the CDR3 is 14 residues. Losses at the gene ends were 4 bases for V and 4 bases for J; bases not matched to a gene: 5. The DNA of the CDR3 is TGTGCCAGCAGTTCCCGACTAGCGGCATACGAGCAGTACTTC. Protein product: CASSSRLAAYEQYF.

This clonotype was found many times. The genes are TRBV28 and TRBJ2-7, with D tentatively TRBD2 (6 bases). The germline V gene encodes CDR1 MDHEN and CDR2 SYDVKM. Trimming removed 8 bases at V and 7 bases at J, with 12 bases between. This CDR3 has 11 residues. In DNA, the CDR3 is TGTGCCAGCCGGGACTTGGATGAGCAGTACTTC. Encoded protein: CASRDLDEQYF.

This rearrangement joins TRBV25-1 to TRBJ1-1; no clear D. Germline loops: CDR1 MGHDK, CDR2 SYGVNS. This CDR3 is 13 amino acids long. V lost 2 bases to trimming and J lost 5 bases, with 9 bases between them. The DNA for the CDR3 is TGTGCCAGCAGTGAAGCGGGTAGGACTGAAGCTTTCTTT. This codes for CASSEAGRTEAFF.

This clonotype was seen only a few times. The chain is built from TRBV28 and TRBJ1-4; 8 bases are shared with TRBD1. The CDR3 loop spans 18 amino acids. In germline, CDR1 is MDHEN, CDR2 SYDVKM. The ends lost 6 bases at V and 2 bases at J; junction bases unmatched: 14. CDR3 in amino acids: CASSRGTGPRRTNEKLFF. The DNA of the CDR3 is TGTGCCAGCAGCCGAGGGACAGGCCCACGAAGGACTAATGAAAAACTGTTTTTT.

This clonotype occurred a few times. V gene TRBV12-3 or TRBV12-4 combines with J gene TRBJ1-1, with D uncertain. Trimming shortened V by 5 bases and J by 11 bases, and 15 bases separated the two germline ends. This CDR3 is 12 amino acids long. The CDR3 nucleotides read TGTGCCAGCAGTCAAAGGCAAGGACGGGCTTTCTTT. This gives the protein CASSQRQGRAFF.

A few counts support this clonotype. The chain carries TRBV6-5 and TRBJ2-7; 10 bases fit TRBD2. Germline V gene sequence: CDR1 MNHEY, CDR2 SVGAGI. This CDR3 comprises 18 residues. Trimming removed 0 bases from V and 2 bases from J; junction bases left unmatched: 10. The CDR3 DNA follows: TGTGCCAGCAGTTACTCGGGGATAGCGGGGGGTAGAACCTACGAGCAGTACTTC. Translated, it gives CASSYSGIAGGRTYEQYF.

A few counts support this clonotype. The gene calls are TRBV29-1 and TRBJ2-5; D remains ambiguous. Germline V gene data show CDR1 as SQVTM and CDR2 as ANQGSEA. This CDR3 is 15 amino acids long. Trimming pared 0 bases from V and 5 bases from J, leaving 16 bases between. The CDR3 here is CSVEDLSSPPETQYF. The CDR3 DNA follows: TGCAGCGTTGAAGATCTATCGAGTCCTCCGGAGACCCAGTACTTC.

This clonotype was recorded many times. V gene TRBV6-2 or TRBV6-3 combines with J gene TRBJ1-1; D is uncertain. This CDR3 has 15 residues. Germline CDR1 MNHEY, CDR2 SVGEGT. V lost 3 bases to trimming and J lost 0 bases, with 11 bases between them. The CDR3 DNA follows: TGTGCCAGCAGTTATGATCAGACATTGAACACTGAAGCTTTCTTT. The encoded protein is CASSYDQTLNTEAFF.

This clonotype was seen more than once but under ten times. The chain employs TRBV12-3 or TRBV12-4 and TRBJ1-5, with TRBD1 identical over 10 bases. The junction had 6 bases not matched to a gene; V was cut back by 3 bases and J by 4 bases. The CDR3 runs 16 residues. Here the CDR3 reads CASSFSGQGLNQPQHF. The CDR3 DNA reads TGTGCCAGCAGTTTCTCGGGACAGGGGTTGAATCAGCCCCAGCATTTT.